These T cell receptor beta chains were read from a single sample in a study of blood T cells in healthy people across ages. One entry per CDR3 protein, called by TCRdb with MiXCR from the 5' RACE reads. The sample shows some 320,000 distinct CDR3 sequences, around 30% of them seen only once. Sequencing was done on a sample of blood. All receptors derive from a woman in her 70s in good health. Each CDR3 is given with its conserved first and last residue. Fields, in order: V gene, D gene, clone size, J gene, CDR3 DNA, CDR3 protein. A D gene is named only where the DNA matches it firmly. Some rows have no size entry. The others give once, few or many, or a class for an expanded clone.

TRBV29-1	NA	NA	TRBJ2-2	TGCAGCGTTGAGGGTGGAGACGCGAACACCGGGGAGCTGTTTTTT	CSVEGGDANTGELFF
TRBV28	NA	many	TRBJ1-6	TGTGCCAGCACGGGGACTAATTCACCCCTCCACTTT	CASTGTNSPLHF
TRBV5-1	NA	many	TRBJ2-1	TGCGCCAGCAGCTTGGGACAGGAGGGGATCAATGAGCAGTTCTTC	CASSLGQEGINEQFF
TRBV5-1	TRBD2	NA	TRBJ2-3	TGCGCCAGCAGCTTGGTAGCGGGTACGCAGTATTTT	CASSLVAGTQYF
TRBV11-2	TRBD2	NA	TRBJ2-7	TGTGCCAGCAGCTTAAGAGGTAGCGGGAGTCCTCTACCCTACGAGCAGTACTTC	CASSLRGSGSPLPYEQYF
TRBV29-1	NA	few	TRBJ1-2	TGCAGCGGGGGGGGACGGGGAGATGGCTACACCTTC	CSGGGRGDGYTF
TRBV20-1	TRBD2	NA	TRBJ2-3	TGCAGTGCATTAGGGGGCGGGAGGGGGACCAGCACAGATACGCAGTATTTT	CSALGGGRGTSTDTQYF
TRBV30	NA	once	TRBJ2-1	TGTGCCTGGAGACTGGTGACTAGACGGAGGGATGAGCAGTTCTTC	CAWRLVTRRRDEQFF
TRBV6-1	TRBD1	NA	TRBJ2-5	TGTGCCAGCAGCGATGGACAGGGGGCGCGAGAGACCCAGTACTTC	CASSDGQGARETQYF
TRBV20-1	TRBD2	NA	TRBJ2-1	TGCAGTGCTACGTTCCGGCGGGAGGGCCTTGGGGAGCAGTTCTTC	CSATFRREGLGEQFF
TRBV7-2	TRBD1	medium-sized	TRBJ1-2	TGTGCCAGCAGCGCTACCGCAGGGGGGGACTATGGCTACACCTTC	CASSATAGGDYGYTF
TRBV20-1	TRBD2	few	TRBJ2-7	TGCAGTGCTAGAGATCGCGCATTGGGACTAACCTACGAGCAGTACTTC	CSARDRALGLTYEQYF
TRBV20-1	NA	NA	TRBJ2-3	TGCAGTGCTAGAGAGGGGGCTGGTGCAGATACGCAGTATTTT	CSAREGAGADTQYF
TRBV7-2	NA	few	TRBJ2-7	TGTGCCAGCAGCTTATTAATCGGACTCTTCTCCTACGAGCAGTACTTC	CASSLLIGLFSYEQYF
TRBV12-3/TRBV12-4	NA	NA	TRBJ2-3	TGTGCCAGCAGTTTTAGCCTTCGCACAGATACGCAGTATTTT	CASSFSLRTDTQYF
TRBV5-1	TRBD1	NA	TRBJ2-3	TGCGCCAGCAGTTCCGGGACAGGCCCAGATACGCAGTATTTT	CASSSGTGPDTQYF
TRBV5-6	NA	few	TRBJ2-5	TGTGCCAGCAGCTTCTGGGACACCCAAGAGACCCAGTACTTC	CASSFWDTQETQYF
TRBV27	NA	few	TRBJ2-7	TGTGCCAGCAGTTTATCGGGCGCGTCCTACGAGCAGTACTTC	CASSLSGASYEQYF
TRBV3-1	TRBD1	NA	TRBJ2-7	TGTGCCAGCAGCCAAGGACAGGGGGTCTCCTACGAGCAGTACTTC	CASSQGQGVSYEQYF
TRBV7-3	NA	few	TRBJ2-5	TGTGCCAGCAGCTTACTTACACCCCTTAGACAGCAAGAAACCCAGTACTTC	CASSLLTPLRQQETQYF
TRBV6-1	TRBD1	NA	TRBJ1-1	TGTGCCAGCAACCGGGACAGGGATTCTGCTGAAGCTTTCTTT	CASNRDRDSAEAFF
TRBV20-1	TRBD1	few	TRBJ1-6	TGCAGTGCTAGACTACAGGGGAATTCACCCCTCCACTTT	CSARLQGNSPLHF
TRBV6-1	NA	NA	TRBJ2-7	TGTGCCAGCAGTGAAGAGAAAGGTACCACCTACGAGCAGTACTTC	CASSEEKGTTYEQYF
TRBV5-1	NA	NA	TRBJ2-7	TGCGCCAGCAGCGGGCCGGGCTCCTACGAGCAGTACTTC	CASSGPGSYEQYF
TRBV7-9	NA	NA	TRBJ2-2	TGTGCCAGCAGCTTCCCCTTTGGGGCCGGGGAGCTGTTTTTT	CASSFPFGAGELFF
TRBV5-1	TRBD1	few	TRBJ1-6	TGCGCCAGCAGCTTGGGTCCCGGGACAGCGACCTATAATTCACCCCTCCACTTT	CASSLGPGTATYNSPLHF
TRBV29-1	TRBD1	few	TRBJ2-2	TGCAGCGCCCGGGACAGGACAAACACCGGGGAGCTGCTTTTT	CSARDRTNTGELLF
TRBV20-1	TRBD2	NA	TRBJ2-3	TGCAGTGTTTCCCTTAGCGGGAGGAGGGGTACGCAGTATTTT	CSVSLSGRRGTQYF
TRBV5-6	NA	NA	TRBJ1-2	TGTGCCAGCGGTCGGTCGGGCTTTAGAGGCTACACCTTC	CASGRSGFRGYTF